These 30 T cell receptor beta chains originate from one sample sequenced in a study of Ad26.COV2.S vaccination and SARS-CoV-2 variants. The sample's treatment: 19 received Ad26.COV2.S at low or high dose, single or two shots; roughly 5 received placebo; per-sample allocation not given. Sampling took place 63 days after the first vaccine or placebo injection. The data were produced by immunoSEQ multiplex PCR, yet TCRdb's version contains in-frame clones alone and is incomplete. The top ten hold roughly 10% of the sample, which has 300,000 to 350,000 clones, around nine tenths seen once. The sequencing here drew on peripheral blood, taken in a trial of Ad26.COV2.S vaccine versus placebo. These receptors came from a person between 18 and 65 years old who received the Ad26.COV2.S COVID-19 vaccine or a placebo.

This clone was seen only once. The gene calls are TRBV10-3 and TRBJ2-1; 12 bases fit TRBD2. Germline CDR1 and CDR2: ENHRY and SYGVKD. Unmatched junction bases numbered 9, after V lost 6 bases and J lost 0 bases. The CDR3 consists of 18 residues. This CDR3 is CAISYGRTSGTSYNEQFF. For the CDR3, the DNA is TGTGCCATCAGCTATGGACGGACTAGCGGGACCTCCTACAATGAGCAGTTCTTC.

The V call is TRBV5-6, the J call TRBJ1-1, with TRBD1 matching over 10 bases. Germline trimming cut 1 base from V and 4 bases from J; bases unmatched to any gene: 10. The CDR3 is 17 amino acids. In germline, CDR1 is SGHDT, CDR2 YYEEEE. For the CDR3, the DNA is TGTGCCAGCAGCTTGTGGGGGACAGGGGCGAGGGGCACTGAAGCTTTCTTT. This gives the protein CASSLWGTGARGTEAFF. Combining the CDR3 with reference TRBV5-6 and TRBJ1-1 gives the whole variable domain DAGVTQSPTHLIKTRGQQVTLRCSPKSGHDTVSWYQQALGQGPQFIFQYYEEEERQRGNFPDRFSGHQFPNYSSELNVNALLLGDSALYLCASSLWGTGARGTEAFFGQGTRLTVV.

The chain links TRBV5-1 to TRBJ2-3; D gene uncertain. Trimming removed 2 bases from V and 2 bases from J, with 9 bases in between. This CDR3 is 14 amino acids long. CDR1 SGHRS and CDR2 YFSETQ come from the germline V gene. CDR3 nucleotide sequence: TGCGCCAGCAGCTTAACCCCCCACACAGATACGCAGTATTTT. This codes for CASSLTPHTDTQYF.

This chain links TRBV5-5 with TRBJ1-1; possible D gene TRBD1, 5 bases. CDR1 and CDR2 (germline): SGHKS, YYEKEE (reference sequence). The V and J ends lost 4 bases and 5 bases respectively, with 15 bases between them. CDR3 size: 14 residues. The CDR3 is CASSPGRLGTEAFF. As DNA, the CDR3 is TGTGCCAGCAGCCCGGGACGGTTGGGAACTGAAGCTTTCTTT.

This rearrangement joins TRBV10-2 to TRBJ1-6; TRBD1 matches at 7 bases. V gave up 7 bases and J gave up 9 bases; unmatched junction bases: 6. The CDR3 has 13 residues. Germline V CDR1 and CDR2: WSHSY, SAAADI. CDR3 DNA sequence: TGCGCCAGCAAGCAGGGGGTTAGTTCACCCCTCCACTTT. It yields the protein CASKQGVSSPLHF.

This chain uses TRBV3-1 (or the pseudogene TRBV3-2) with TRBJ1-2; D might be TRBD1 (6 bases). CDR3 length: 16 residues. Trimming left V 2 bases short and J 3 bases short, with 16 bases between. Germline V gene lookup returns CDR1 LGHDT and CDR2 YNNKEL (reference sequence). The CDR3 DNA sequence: TGTGCCAGCAGCCAAAGGCTCGGGGAGGGGGACTATGGCTACACCTTC. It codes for CASSQRLGEGDYGYTF.

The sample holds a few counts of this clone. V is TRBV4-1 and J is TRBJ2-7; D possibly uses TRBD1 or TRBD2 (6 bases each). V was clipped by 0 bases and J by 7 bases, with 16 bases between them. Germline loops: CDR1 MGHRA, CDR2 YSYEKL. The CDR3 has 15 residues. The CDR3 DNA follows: TGCGCCAGCAGCCAAGATCGGCAGGGGAGGCGGGAGCAGTACTTC. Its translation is CASSQDRQGRREQYF.

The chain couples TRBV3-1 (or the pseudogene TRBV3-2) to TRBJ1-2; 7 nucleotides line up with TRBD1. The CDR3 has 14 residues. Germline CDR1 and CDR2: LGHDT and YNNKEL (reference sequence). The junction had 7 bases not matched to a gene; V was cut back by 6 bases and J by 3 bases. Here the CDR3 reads CASSPGTDDYGYTF. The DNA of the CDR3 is TGTGCCAGCAGTCCCGGGACAGACGACTATGGCTACACCTTC.

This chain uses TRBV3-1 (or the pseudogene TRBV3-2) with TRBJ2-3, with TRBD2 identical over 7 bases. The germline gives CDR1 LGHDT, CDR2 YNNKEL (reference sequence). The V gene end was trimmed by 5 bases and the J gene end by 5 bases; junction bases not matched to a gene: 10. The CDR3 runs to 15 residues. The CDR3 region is CASSKSGTIVDTQYF. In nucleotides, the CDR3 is TGTGCCAGCAGCAAATCCGGGACTATTGTAGATACGCAGTATTTT.

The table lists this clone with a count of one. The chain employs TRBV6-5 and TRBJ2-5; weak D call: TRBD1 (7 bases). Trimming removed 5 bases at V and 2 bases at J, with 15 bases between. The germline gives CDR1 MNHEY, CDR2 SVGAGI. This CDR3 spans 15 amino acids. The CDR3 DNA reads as TGTGCCAGCAGTCTGACAGGGACTGGGCAAGAGACCCAGTACTTC. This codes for CASSLTGTGQETQYF.

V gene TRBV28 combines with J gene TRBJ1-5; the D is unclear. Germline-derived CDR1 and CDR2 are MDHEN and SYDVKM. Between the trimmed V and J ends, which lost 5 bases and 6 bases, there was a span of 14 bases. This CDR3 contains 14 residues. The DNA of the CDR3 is TGTGCCAGCAGTCCCCAAGATGGGTCTCAGCCCCAGCATTTT. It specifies CASSPQDGSQPQHF.

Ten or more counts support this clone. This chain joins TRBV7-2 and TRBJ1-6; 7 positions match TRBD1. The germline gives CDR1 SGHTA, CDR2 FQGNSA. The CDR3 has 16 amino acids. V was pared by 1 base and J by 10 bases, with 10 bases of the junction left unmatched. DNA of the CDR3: TGTGCCAGCAGCTTAGGGCCTGACAGGGTTAAATCACCCCTCCACTTT. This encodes CASSLGPDRVKSPLHF.

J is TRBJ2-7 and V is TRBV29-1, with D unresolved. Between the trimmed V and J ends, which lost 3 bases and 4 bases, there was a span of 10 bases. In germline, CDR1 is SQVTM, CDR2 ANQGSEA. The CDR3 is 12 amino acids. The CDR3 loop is CSVEMVGYEQYF. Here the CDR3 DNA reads TGCAGCGTTGAGATGGTGGGGTACGAGCAGTACTTC.

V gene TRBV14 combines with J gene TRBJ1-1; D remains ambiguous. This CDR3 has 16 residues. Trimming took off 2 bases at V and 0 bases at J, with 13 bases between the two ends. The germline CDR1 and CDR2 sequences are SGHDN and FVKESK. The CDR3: CASSQLRGAMNTEAFF. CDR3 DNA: TGTGCCAGCAGCCAACTACGGGGAGCAATGAACACTGAAGCTTTCTTT.

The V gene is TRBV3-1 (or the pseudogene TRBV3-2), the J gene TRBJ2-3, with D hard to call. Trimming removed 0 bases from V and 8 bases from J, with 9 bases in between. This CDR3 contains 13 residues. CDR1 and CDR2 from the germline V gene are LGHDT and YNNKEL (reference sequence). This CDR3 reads CASSQDPTGTQYF. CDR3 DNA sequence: TGTGCCAGCAGCCAAGACCCCACGGGTACGCAGTATTTT.

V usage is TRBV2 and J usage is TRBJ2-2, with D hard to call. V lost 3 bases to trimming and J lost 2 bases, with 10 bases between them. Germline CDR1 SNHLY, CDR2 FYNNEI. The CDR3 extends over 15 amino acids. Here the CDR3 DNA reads TGTGCCAGCAGTGAGTTTGCGGCTAACACCGGGGAGCTGTTTTTT. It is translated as CASSEFAANTGELFF.

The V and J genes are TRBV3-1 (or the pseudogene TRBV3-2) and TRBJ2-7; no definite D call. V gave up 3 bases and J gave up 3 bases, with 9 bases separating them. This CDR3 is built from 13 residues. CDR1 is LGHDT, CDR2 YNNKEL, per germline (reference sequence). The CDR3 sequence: CASSQVDFYEQYF. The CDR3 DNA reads TGTGCCAGCAGCCAGGTAGACTTCTACGAGCAGTACTTC.

CDR3: CASSQVASGGAKDTQYF. The CDR3 nucleotides read TGTGCCAGCAGCCAAGTGGCTAGCGGGGGGGCGAAAGATACGCAGTATTTT. V gene TRBV4-2 combines with J gene TRBJ2-3; 12 bases map to TRBD2. Germline V gives CDR1 LGHNA, CDR2 YNFKEQ. Trimming removed 1 base from V and 5 bases from J; junction bases left unmatched: 7. This CDR3 is built from 17 residues.

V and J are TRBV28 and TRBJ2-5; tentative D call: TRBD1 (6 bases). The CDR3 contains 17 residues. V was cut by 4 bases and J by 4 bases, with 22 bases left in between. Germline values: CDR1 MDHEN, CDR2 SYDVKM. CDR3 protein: CASSSGVGQGFVETQYF. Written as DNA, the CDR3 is TGTGCCAGCAGTTCAGGGGTGGGGCAGGGGTTCGTAGAGACCCAGTACTTC.

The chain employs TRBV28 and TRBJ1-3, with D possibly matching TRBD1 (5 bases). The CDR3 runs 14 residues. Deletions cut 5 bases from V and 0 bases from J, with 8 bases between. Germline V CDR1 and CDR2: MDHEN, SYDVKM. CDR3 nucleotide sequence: TGTGCCAGCAGTGACAGAGTCTCTGGAAACACCATATATTTT. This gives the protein CASSDRVSGNTIYF. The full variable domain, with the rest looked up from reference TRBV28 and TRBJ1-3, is DVKVTQSSRYLVKRTGEKVFLECVQDMDHENMFWYRQDPGLGLRLIYFSYDVKMKEKGDIPEGYSVSREKKERFSLILESASTNQTSMYLCASSDRVSGNTIYFGEGSWLTVV.

The CDR3 reads CASSLTSGSIEQFF. DNA for the CDR3: TGTGCCAGCAGCTTAACTAGCGGGAGTATTGAGCAGTTCTTC. The V call is TRBV7-2, the J call TRBJ2-1; 11 bases fit TRBD2. The V segment lost 2 bases and the J segment 9 bases; nucleotides outside the gene matches: 3. From germline, CDR1 is SGHTA and CDR2 FQGNSA. The CDR3 totals 14 residues. Looking up the rest from reference TRBV7-2 and TRBJ2-1 gives the full variable domain: GAGVSQSPSNKVTEKGKDVELRCDPISGHTALYWYRQSLGQGLEFLIYFQGNSAPDKSGLPSDRFSAERTGGSVSTLTIQRTQQEDSAVYLCASSLTSGSIEQFFGPGTRLTVL.

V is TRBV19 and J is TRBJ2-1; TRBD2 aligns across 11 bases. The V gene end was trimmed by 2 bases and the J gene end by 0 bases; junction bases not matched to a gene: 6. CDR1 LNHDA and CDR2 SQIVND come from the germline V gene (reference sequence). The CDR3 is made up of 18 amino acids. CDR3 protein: CASSIPGLAVSSYNEQFF. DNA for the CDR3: TGTGCCAGTAGTATACCGGGACTAGCGGTTAGCTCCTACAATGAGCAGTTCTTC.

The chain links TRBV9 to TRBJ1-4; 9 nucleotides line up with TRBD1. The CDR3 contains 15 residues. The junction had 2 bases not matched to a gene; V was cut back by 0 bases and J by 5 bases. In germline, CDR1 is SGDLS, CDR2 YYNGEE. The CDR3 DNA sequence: TGTGCCAGCAGCGTAGGGGGACAGGGCAATGAAAAACTGTTTTTT. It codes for CASSVGGQGNEKLFF.

The CDR3 spells CASSPGTGFDSPLHF. As DNA, the CDR3 is TGTGCCAGCTCACCAGGGACAGGGTTTGATTCACCCCTCCACTTT. This chain connects TRBV18 to TRBJ1-6, with 9 bases identical to TRBD1. J was trimmed by 8 bases and V by 2 bases; bases with no gene match: 4. Germline V CDR1 and CDR2: KGHSH, LQKENI. CDR3 size: 15 residues.

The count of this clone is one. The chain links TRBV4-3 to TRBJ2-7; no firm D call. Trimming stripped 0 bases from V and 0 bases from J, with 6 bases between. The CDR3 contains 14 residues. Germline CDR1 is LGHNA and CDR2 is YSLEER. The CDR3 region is CASSQERRSYEQYF. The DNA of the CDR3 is TGCGCCAGCAGCCAAGAACGGCGCTCCTACGAGCAGTACTTC.

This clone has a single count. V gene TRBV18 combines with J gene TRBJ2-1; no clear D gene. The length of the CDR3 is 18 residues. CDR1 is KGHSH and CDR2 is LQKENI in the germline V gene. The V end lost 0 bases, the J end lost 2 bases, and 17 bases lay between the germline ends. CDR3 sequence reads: CASSPPVAEWSPYNEQFF. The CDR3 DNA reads TGTGCCAGCTCACCACCAGTCGCAGAGTGGTCGCCCTACAATGAGCAGTTCTTC.

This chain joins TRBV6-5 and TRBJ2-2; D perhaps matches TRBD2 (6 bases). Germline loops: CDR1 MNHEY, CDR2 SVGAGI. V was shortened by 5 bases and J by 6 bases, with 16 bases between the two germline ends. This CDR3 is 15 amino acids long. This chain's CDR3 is CASSRWRGRAGELFF. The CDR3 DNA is TGTGCCAGCAGTAGATGGAGGGGCCGGGCCGGGGAGCTGTTTTTT.

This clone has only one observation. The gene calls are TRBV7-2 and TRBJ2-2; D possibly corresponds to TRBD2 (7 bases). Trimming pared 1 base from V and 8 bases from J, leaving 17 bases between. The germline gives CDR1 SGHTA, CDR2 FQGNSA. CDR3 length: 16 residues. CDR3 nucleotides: TGTGCCAGCAGCTTAGGGGCCGGCGGGGGCGCAGGGGAGCTGTTTTTT. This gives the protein CASSLGAGGGAGELFF. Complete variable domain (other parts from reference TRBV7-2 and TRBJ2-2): GAGVSQSPSNKVTEKGKDVELRCDPISGHTALYWYRQSLGQGLEFLIYFQGNSAPDKSGLPSDRFSAERTGGSVSTLTIQRTQQEDSAVYLCASSLGAGGGAGELFFGEGSRLTVL.

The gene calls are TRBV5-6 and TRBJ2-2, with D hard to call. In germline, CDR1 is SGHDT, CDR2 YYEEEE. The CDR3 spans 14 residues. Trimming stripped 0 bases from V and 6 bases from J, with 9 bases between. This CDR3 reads CASSLGRAAGELFF. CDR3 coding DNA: TGTGCCAGCAGCTTGGGTAGGGCGGCCGGGGAGCTGTTTTTT.

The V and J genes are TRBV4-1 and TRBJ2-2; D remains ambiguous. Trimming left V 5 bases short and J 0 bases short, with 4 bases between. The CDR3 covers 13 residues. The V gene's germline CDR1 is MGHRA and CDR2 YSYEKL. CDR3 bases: TGCGCCAGCAGCGCAGCGAACACCGGGGAGCTGTTTTTT. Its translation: CASSAANTGELFF.